A single sample gave rise to the 4 T cell receptor beta chains below, sequenced in a study of cytomegalovirus exposure and HLA in healthy donors. PCR involved 60 Vbeta and 13 Jbeta primers. Repertoires were generated with immunoSEQ multiplex PCR, while TCRdb's copy carries only in-frame clones and drops some. The sample holds some 95,000 clones, roughly 74% seen once. Sequenced material: PBMCs. All receptors come from a woman aged 18-29 years in good health and CMV-seropositive.

V and J are TRBV5-1 and TRBJ2-5; 9 bases match TRBD2. CDR3 size: 15 residues. V was clipped by 2 bases and J by 4 bases; unmatched bases: 6. Germline assignment: CDR1 SGHRS and CDR2 YFSETQ. In DNA form, the CDR3 reads TGCGCCAGCAGCTTTAGCGGGGGCGCGGGAGAGACCCAGTACTTC. Encoded protein: CASSFSGGAGETQYF.

V usage is TRBV19 and J usage is TRBJ2-7; 11 bases match TRBD1. The CDR3 is 15 amino acids. The germline V gene has CDR1 LNHDA and CDR2 SQIVND (reference sequence). V dropped 3 bases and J dropped 5; count of bases not matched to a gene: 6. In DNA form, the CDR3 reads TGTGCCAGTAGTATCACCGGGACAGGGGGGAACGAGCAGTACTTC. It specifies CASSITGTGGNEQYF.

This rearrangement joins TRBV5-1 to TRBJ2-3; 10 bases line up with TRBD1. The CDR3 is 17 residues long. Germline CDR1 is SGHRS and CDR2 is YFSETQ. The junction had 11 bases not matched to a gene; V was cut back by 4 bases and J by 3 bases. CDR3 sequence reads: CASSNRQGAGATDTQYF. Written as DNA, the CDR3 is TGCGCCAGCAGCAACAGACAGGGGGCGGGGGCTACAGATACGCAGTATTTT.

The rearrangement links TRBV7-2 to TRBJ2-5; TRBD1 aligns across 9 bases. The CDR3 spans 17 residues. Germline CDR1 SGHTA, CDR2 FQGNSA. With V trimmed by 1 base and J by 0 bases, 6 bases remained unmatched. The CDR3 DNA is TGTGCCAGCAGCTTAGGAACGGGACAGGGTAACCAAGAGACCCAGTACTTC. Amino acids: CASSLGTGQGNQETQYF.